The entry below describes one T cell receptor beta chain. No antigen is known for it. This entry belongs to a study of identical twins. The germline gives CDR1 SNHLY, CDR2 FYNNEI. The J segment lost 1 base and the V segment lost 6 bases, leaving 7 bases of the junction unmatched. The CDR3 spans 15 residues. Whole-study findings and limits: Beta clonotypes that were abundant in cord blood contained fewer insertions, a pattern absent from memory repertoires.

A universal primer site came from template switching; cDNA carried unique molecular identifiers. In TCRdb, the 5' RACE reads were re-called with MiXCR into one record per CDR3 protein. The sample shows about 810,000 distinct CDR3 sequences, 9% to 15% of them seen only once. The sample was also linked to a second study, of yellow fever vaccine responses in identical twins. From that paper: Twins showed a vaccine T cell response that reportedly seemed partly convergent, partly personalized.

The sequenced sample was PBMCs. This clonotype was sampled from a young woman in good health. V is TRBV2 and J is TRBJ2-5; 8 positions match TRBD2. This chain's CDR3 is CASRDPREGQETQYF. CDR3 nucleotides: TGTGCCAGCAGGGACCCCCGGGAGGGCCAAGAGACCCAGTACTTC.